Sequencing of this T cell receptor beta chain was carried out in a study of cytomegalovirus exposure and HLA in healthy donors. As for the study in general: Among the 350 to 400 donors who were genotyped, about 79% fell in the genetic ancestry cluster that is associated with self-reported Caucasian donors. Study-level results: Cytomegalovirus-associated status was assigned to about 160 TCR beta chains. TCR sequences were mostly rare, though some public TCRs occurred in many donors.

Amplification used 60 Vbeta primers and 13 Jbeta primers. Profiled with immunoSEQ multiplex PCR; TCRdb holds only in-frame clones, not every one. The sample carries around 150,000 clones, around 83% recorded once. This clone showed up just once. What it recognizes is unknown. This TCR came from a man between 35 and 55 years old in good health and CMV-seropositive. Material: PBMCs.

In DNA, the CDR3 is TGTGCCAGCAGCCTATTTGGGGCAGGGGGCGCAAGCATTCAGTACTTC. This encodes CASSLFGAGGASIQYF. The rearrangement links TRBV27 to TRBJ2-4, with 8 bases matching TRBD1. J gave up 9 bases and V 6 bases, and 16 bases lay outside the gene matches. The CDR3 is 16 residues long. Germline V lookup: CDR1 MNHEY, CDR2 SMNVEV (reference sequence).